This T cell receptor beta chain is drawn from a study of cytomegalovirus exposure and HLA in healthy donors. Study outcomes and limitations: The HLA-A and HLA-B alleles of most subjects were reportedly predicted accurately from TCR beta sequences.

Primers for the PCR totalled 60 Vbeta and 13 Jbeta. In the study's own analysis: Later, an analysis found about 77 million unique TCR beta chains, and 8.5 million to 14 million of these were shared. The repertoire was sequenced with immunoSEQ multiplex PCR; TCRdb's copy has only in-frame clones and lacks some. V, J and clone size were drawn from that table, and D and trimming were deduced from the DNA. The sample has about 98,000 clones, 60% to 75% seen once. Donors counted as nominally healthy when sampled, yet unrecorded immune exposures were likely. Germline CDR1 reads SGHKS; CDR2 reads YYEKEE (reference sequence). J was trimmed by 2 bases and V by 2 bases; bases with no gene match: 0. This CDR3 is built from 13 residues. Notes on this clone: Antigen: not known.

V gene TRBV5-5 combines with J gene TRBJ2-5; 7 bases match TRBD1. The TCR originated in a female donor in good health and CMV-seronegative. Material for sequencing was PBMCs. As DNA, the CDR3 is TGTGCCAGCAGCTTCAGGGGGCAAGAGACCCAGTACTTC. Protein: CASSFRGQETQYF.